One TCR beta chain is described in this entry. The antigen it recognizes is unknown. Qualities for individual bases were not recorded, and no much larger clone is one base off. Including cysteine and phenylalanine, the CDR3 has 15 amino acids. The sequence is cut down to CDR3 DNA, 45 bases in frame from base 1. Trimming costs V 2 bases and J 1 base, and their ends lie 11 bases apart. CDR1 is given as MNHEY and CDR2 as SVGAGI, both from the germline V gene. Libraries were prepared through the immunoSEQ multiplex PCR assay. DNA from the cultured and isolated CD4+ T cells underwent TCR beta CDR3 sequencing. The authors' pipeline ran thus. The analysis removed non-productive TCR sequences, trimmed reads to the CDR3 region, and retained only CDR3s that were 7 or more amino acids long. Antigen-specific clonotypes were identified using the MANAFEST web app by comparison of expansion in peptide wells against reference cultures. To count as positive, a clone had to show expansion at FDR<0.05 compared with the reference and with all other wells, an odds ratio above 5, and a frequency above 0.1% in two replicate wells. A clonotype was defined as cross-reactive if the clonotype was significantly expanded both in SARS-CoV-2 spike wells and in at least one common cold coronavirus spike condition. CDR3 similarity was assessed by Levenshtein distance using the stringdist R package, and unrooted trees were constructed with ape in R 3.6.1. TCRdb mirrors the immuneACCESS table, restricted to in-frame sequences. Some clones are absent from its copies; in checked studies, under half trace to an unresolved V gene, and the reason for the others is unknown. That table is the source of V, J and clone size, and D and trimming were worked out from the DNA. This sample comprises 15,000 or so clones, 78% of them detected only once. Of the sample, roughly 26% falls within the top ten clones.

This sample was taken from a study of vaccination effects on CD4 cells after COVID-19 (dated by TCRdb to 2021 to 2024). For context, the study as a whole: Samples were taken from three convalescent patients early (day +14) and late (day +241, +227, +161 respectively) after vaccination. Across the study, the median time from the second dose to post-vaccine sampling was 72 days (range 14 to 241). In both COVID-19 convalescent patients and infection-naive vaccine recipients, the study compared SARS-CoV-2 spike-specific CD4+ TCR repertoires from before mRNA vaccination with those from after it. A total of some eleven COVID-19 convalescent patients and 4 SARS-CoV-2-naive healthy vaccine recipients were included in the full study. In the study, cultures from other donors were sequenced using the Oncomine TCR Beta short-read assay on an Illumina iSeq 100. The paper as a whole reports these results and caveats: Clones induced by infection and clones induced by vaccination both contracted markedly at late timepoints after vaccination, which fits with T cell responses waning over time. Among convalescent patients, the spike-reactive repertoire after vaccination was made up mainly of new vaccine-induced clones that were largely distinct from the clones induced by infection. Limitations of the study were the small number of convalescent patients and the absence of early post-infection timepoints.

The ViraFEST assay stimulated PBMC with viral peptide pools and then used TCR sequencing to identify antigen-specific CD4+ T cell clonotypes by expansion. After 10 to 11 days of culture, CD4+ T cells were isolated with the EasySep CD4+ T cell isolation kit. Convalescent patients had PCR-confirmed SARS-CoV-2 infection between March and December 2020, before Alpha, Beta and Delta variants emerged in the United States. Two doses of either the BNT162b2 or the mRNA-1273 mRNA SARS-CoV-2 vaccine were administered to participants. Each well held around 2 million PBMC cultured in IMDM containing roughly 5% human AB serum, 10 IU/ml IL-2 and gentamicin, along with around 9.4 ug/ml peptides. On days 3 and 7, half of the culture medium was replaced with fresh IL-2-containing medium. Unless noted otherwise, every peptide stimulation condition was cultured in triplicate wells. Using Ficoll-Paque Plus gradient centrifugation, PBMC were separated from whole blood and then either used fresh or cryopreserved at -140C. The overlapping peptide pools covered the spike proteins of SARS-CoV-2 as well as those of the common cold coronaviruses HCoV-NL63, HCoV-OC43 and HCoV-229E. The QIAamp micro DNA kit was used to extract genomic DNA from the cultured CD4+ T cells.

The source material was CD4+ T cells from PBMCs cultured with HCoV-NL63 spike peptides, sampled after COVID-19 vaccination. This specimen's cell subset or site label, per the study, means: HCoV-NL63 spike overlapping peptide pool stimulation. The sequence was obtained from a human donor who had a prior SARS-CoV-2 infection. The V and J segments used are TRBV6-5 and TRBJ1-2; a weak D assignment points to TRBD1 (5 bases agree). The CDR3 in this case is CASSYGGAYNYGYTF. The DNA is TGTGCCAGCAGTTACGGCGGGGCTTATAACTATGGCTACACCTTC.